This T cell receptor beta chain appears in the sequencing data of a study of T cell changes during pregnancy in multiple sclerosis. Trimming cost V 6 bases and J 15 bases, with 18 bases left between them. The germline gives CDR1 MGHDK, CDR2 SYGVNS. The CDR3 runs 12 residues. Data came from immunoSEQ multiplex PCR; TCRdb stores just in-frame clones and leaves some out. This sample yields fewer than 70,000 clones, of which around nine tenths are seen a single time; approximately 1.5% belongs to the top ten. This receptor was taken from a female donor with multiple sclerosis, enrolled in a pregnancy study. The rearrangement joins TRBV25-1 to TRBJ2-1; a weak D match, TRBD2 (5 bases). The source was peripheral blood, collected in the second trimester of pregnancy. The CDR3 DNA sequence: TGTGCCAGCAGAAACGCCGGGGAAAAAGGGTTCTTC. This sequence encodes CASRNAGEKGFF.